Below are 7 T cell receptor beta chains sequenced from a single sample in a study of T cells in Graves' hyperthyroidism and ophthalmopathy. Amplification targeted TCR beta CDR3 regions from RNA transcripts. The primer set for the first-round RT-PCR of the TCR CDR3 was HTBI. TCRdb recomputed calls from the multiplex PCR reads with MiXCR, one row per CDR3 protein. Altogether fewer than 500,000 distinct CDR3 sequences are present, around 13% being singletons, with the ten largest covering 15% to 20%. Sequencing was done on a sample of blood. These receptors were taken from a woman in her thirties with Graves' ophthalmopathy.

This clonotype appeared a few times. The V and J genes are TRBV19 and TRBJ1-1; D not certain. Germline V gene data show CDR1 as LNHDA and CDR2 as SQIVND (reference sequence). The V and J ends lost 7 bases and 8 bases respectively, with 14 bases between them. The CDR3 length is 12 residues. DNA of the CDR3: TGTGCCAGTAAGTTCGGGAGTGGGGAAGCTTTCTTT. Protein sequence: CASKFGSGEAFF.

Ten or more counts support this clonotype. The chain employs TRBV18 and TRBJ2-5; TRBD1 matches at 8 bases. The CDR3 has 15 amino acids. Germline loops: CDR1 KGHSH, CDR2 LQKENI. The ends lost 3 bases at V and 9 bases at J; junction bases unmatched: 12. The CDR3 bases are TGTGCCAGCTCACCGGTCGGACAGGGTGGCGGGGCCCAGTACTTC. Amino acids: CASSPVGQGGGAQYF.

This clonotype was recorded at least ten times. This chain joins TRBV28 and TRBJ2-7; 9 bases match TRBD1. With 6 bases clipped from V and 0 bases from J, the junction kept 9 bases outside the gene matches. This CDR3 contains 16 residues. The germline V gene has CDR1 MDHEN and CDR2 SYDVKM. CDR3 nucleotide sequence: TGTGCCAGCAGGGAGGGCGGGACAGGGAACTCCTACGAGCAGTACTTC. Protein: CASREGGTGNSYEQYF.

The J gene is TRBJ1-2, the V gene TRBV5-5; 9 bases map to TRBD1. With 4 bases clipped from V and 5 bases from J, the junction kept 9 bases outside the gene matches. There are 15 residues in the CDR3. The germline CDR1 and CDR2 sequences are SGHKS and YYEKEE (reference sequence). CDR3 nucleotides: TGTGCCAGCAGCACGACAGGGGGACTTGGGTATGGCTACACCTTC. It yields the protein CASSTTGGLGYGYTF.

This clonotype was seen repeatedly, ten times or more. The chain joins TRBV7-2 to TRBJ1-1; D call uncertain. The V gene's germline CDR1 is SGHTA and CDR2 FQGNSA. There are 13 residues in the CDR3. The germline V and J ends were trimmed by 3 bases and 5 bases, with 10 bases remaining between them. CDR3 sequence reads: CASSFMPGTEAFF. The CDR3 DNA reads as TGTGCCAGCAGCTTTATGCCTGGAACTGAAGCTTTCTTT. Looking up the rest from reference TRBV7-2 and TRBJ1-1 gives the full variable domain: GAGVSQSPSNKVTEKGKDVELRCDPISGHTALYWYRQSLGQGLEFLIYFQGNSAPDKSGLPSDRFSAERTGGSVSTLTIQRTQQEDSAVYLCASSFMPGTEAFFGQGTRLTVV.

At least ten counts were recorded for this clonotype. The chain has TRBV7-2 and TRBJ2-6; TRBD1 matches 8 bases. The CDR3 extends over 17 amino acids. Germline loops: CDR1 SGHTA, CDR2 FQGNSA. The J segment lost 0 bases and the V segment lost 8 bases, leaving 9 bases of the junction unmatched. The DNA for the CDR3 is TGTGCCAGCCGCCCCGGGACAGGATACTCTGGGGCCAACGTCCTGACTTTC. Its protein product is CASRPGTGYSGANVLTF. Supplemented by reference TRBV7-2 and TRBJ2-6, the full variable domain reads GAGVSQSPSNKVTEKGKDVELRCDPISGHTALYWYRQSLGQGLEFLIYFQGNSAPDKSGLPSDRFSAERTGGSVSTLTIQRTQQEDSAVYLCASRPGTGYSGANVLTFGAGSRLTVL.

This chain links TRBV20-1 with TRBJ1-5, with a possible D match to TRBD1 (5 bases). CDR1 is DFQATT and CDR2 is SNEGSKA in the germline V gene (reference sequence). The CDR3 runs 12 residues. V was trimmed by 8 bases and J by 4 bases, leaving 12 bases between them. The CDR3 protein is CSTGHLNQPQHF. CDR3 bases: TGCAGTACTGGACACTTAAATCAGCCCCAGCATTTT.